These 16 T cell receptor beta chains were sequenced from one sample in a study of graft-versus-host responses after intestinal transplantation. Here immunoSEQ multiplex PCR was the method, and the copy in TCRdb shows in-frame clones only, minus some. The data contain tens of thousands of clones, over 80% of them singletons. Their specific antigens are unknown. The sequencing used unstimulated CD8+ T cells sorted from spleen or lymph node cells, collected before intestinal transplant. The receptors here all came from a human donor who received an intestinal transplant.

This clone appeared a few times. The rearrangement joins TRBV27 to TRBJ1-5; D ambiguous. The germline gives CDR1 MNHEY, CDR2 SMNVEV (reference sequence). The CDR3 runs 13 residues. The V end lost 2 bases, the J end lost 7 bases, and 9 bases lay between the germline ends. The chain's CDR3 is CASSLGAEQPQHF. Here the CDR3 DNA reads TGTGCCAGCAGTTTAGGAGCGGAGCAGCCCCAGCATTTT.

The chain links TRBV7-6 to TRBJ2-1; D gene uncertain. Trimming took off 2 bases at V and 8 bases at J, with 10 bases between the two ends. Germline CDR1 SGHVS, CDR2 FNYEAQ. This CDR3 is 13 amino acids long. The CDR3 region is CASSLIIEDEQFF. In DNA, the CDR3 is TGTGCCAGCAGCTTAATTATTGAGGATGAGCAGTTCTTC.

The chain uses TRBV27 and TRBJ2-5; 7 bases agree with TRBD1. Per germline, CDR1 MNHEY and CDR2 SMNVEV (reference sequence). J gave up 0 bases and V 2 bases, and 6 bases lay outside the gene matches. The CDR3 totals 16 residues. CDR3 region: CASSLPGQPDQETQYF. Written as DNA, the CDR3 is TGTGCCAGCAGTTTACCGGGACAGCCTGACCAAGAGACCCAGTACTTC.

This rearrangement joins TRBV29-1 to TRBJ1-2; possible D gene TRBD1, 5 bases. Per germline, CDR1 SQVTM and CDR2 ANQGSEA. This CDR3 has 12 residues. Trimming pared 6 bases from V and 3 bases from J, leaving 11 bases between. The CDR3 loop is CSVPVGDYGYTF. The CDR3 bases are TGCAGCGTCCCCGTAGGGGACTATGGCTACACCTTC.

The V gene is TRBV9, the J gene TRBJ2-2, with 7 bases that match TRBD1. From germline, CDR1 is SGDLS and CDR2 YYNGEE. After removal of 4 bases from V and 7 bases from J, the junction contained 19 bases not matched to a gene. The CDR3 is 18 residues long. The CDR3 DNA is TGTGCCAGCAGCTCACACCCTCGAGACAGGGTAATAATCGGGGAGCTGTTTTTT. Translating gives CASSSHPRDRVIIGELFF. Combining the CDR3 with reference TRBV9 and TRBJ2-2 gives the whole variable domain DSGVTQTPKHLITATGQRVTLRCSPRSGDLSVYWYQQSLDQGLQFLIQYYNGEERAKGNILERFSAQQFPDLHSELNLSSLELGDSALYFCASSSHPRDRVIIGELFFGEGSRLTVL.

The gene calls are TRBV6-1 and TRBJ2-5, with 8 bases fitting TRBD1. There are 15 residues in the CDR3. With V trimmed by 6 bases and J by 6 bases, 12 bases remained unmatched. CDR1 MNHNS and CDR2 SASEGT come from the germline V gene. CDR3 residues: CASRTPGQVMKTQYF. In nucleotides, the CDR3 is TGTGCCAGCAGGACTCCGGGACAGGTGATGAAGACCCAGTACTTC.

This clone was observed once. CDR3 sequence reads: CASSQDATGNSPLHF. CDR3 DNA: TGCGCCAGCAGCCAAGATGCAACAGGGAATTCACCCCTCCACTTT. The chain couples TRBV4-1 to TRBJ1-6, with a tentative D call TRBD1 (6 bases). The V and J ends lost 0 bases and 7 bases respectively, with 10 bases between them. CDR1 MGHRA and CDR2 YSYEKL come from the germline V gene. The CDR3 loop spans 15 amino acids.

The chain carries TRBV19 and TRBJ2-3; 13 bases agree with TRBD2. CDR3 length: 16 residues. Germline assignment: CDR1 LNHDA and CDR2 SQIVND (reference sequence). The V gene end was trimmed by 4 bases and the J gene end by 1 base; junction bases not matched to a gene: 2. The CDR3 region is CASSSGLAGGTDTQYF. CDR3 bases: TGTGCCAGTAGTAGCGGACTAGCGGGGGGCACAGATACGCAGTATTTT.

The chain combines TRBV30 with TRBJ2-3; TRBD2 agrees at 10 bases. Germline trimming cut 4 bases from V and 1 base from J; bases unmatched to any gene: 2. There are 14 residues in the CDR3. The germline V gene has CDR1 GTSNPN and CDR2 SVGIG (reference sequence). CDR3 residues: CAWKGTSGTDTQYF. The CDR3, as DNA: TGTGCCTGGAAAGGGACTAGCGGCACAGATACGCAGTATTTT. Based on the CDR3 plus reference TRBV30 and TRBJ2-3, the full variable domain is SQTIHQWPATLVQPVGSPLSLECTVEGTSNPNLYWYRQAAGRGLQLLFYSVGIGQISSEVPQNLSASRPQDRQFILSSKKLLLSDSGFYLCAWKGTSGTDTQYFGPGTRLTVL.

In this sample, this clone turned up once. V is TRBV15 and J is TRBJ1-6; TRBD1 is a possible D gene (5 bases). V was trimmed by 4 bases and J by 4 bases, leaving 20 bases between them. CDR1 is LNHNV and CDR2 is YYDKDF in the germline V gene (reference sequence). The CDR3 consists of 18 residues. The CDR3: CATSTNQGRGVYNSPLHF. The CDR3 coding sequence is TGTGCCACCAGCACCAATCAGGGAAGGGGCGTTTATAATTCACCCCTCCACTTT.

V is TRBV4-2 and J is TRBJ1-2; D remains unclear. Germline loops: CDR1 LGHNA, CDR2 YNFKEQ. The CDR3 consists of 15 residues. Trimming removed 1 base from V and 3 bases from J, with 12 bases in between. The CDR3 sequence is CASSQGGGRDYGYTF. The CDR3 DNA reads as TGTGCCAGCAGCCAAGGGGGAGGTCGGGACTATGGCTACACCTTC.

V and J are TRBV4-1 and TRBJ1-4; D may be TRBD1 (5 bases). Trimming shortened V by 4 bases and J by 6 bases, and 12 bases separated the two germline ends. Germline V gene data show CDR1 as MGHRA and CDR2 as YSYEKL. The CDR3 is 14 amino acids. CDR3 DNA sequence: TGCGCCAGCAGCCGAGTGGGGCAGGATGAAAAACTGTTTTTT. Translating gives CASSRVGQDEKLFF.

This chain uses TRBV7-2 with TRBJ2-7; D ambiguous. V was pared by 1 base and J by 3 bases, with 10 bases between. The length of the CDR3 is 14 residues. CDR1 is SGHTA and CDR2 is FQGNSA in the germline V gene. The CDR3 DNA reads TGTGCCAGCAGCTTAGTTACGAGCGACTACGAGCAGTACTTC. It encodes CASSLVTSDYEQYF.

V is TRBV5-4 and J is TRBJ2-7; 13 nucleotides agree with TRBD2. Germline-derived CDR1 and CDR2 are SGHNT and YYREEE (reference sequence). V gave up 4 bases and J gave up 2 bases; unmatched junction bases: 6. There are 16 residues in the CDR3. In DNA, the CDR3 is TGTGCCAGCAGCGAAGGACTAGCGGGAGTGCCCTACGAGCAGTACTTC. Protein sequence: CASSEGLAGVPYEQYF.

J is TRBJ2-7 and V is TRBV27; 8 bases are a match to TRBD1. Per germline, CDR1 MNHEY and CDR2 SMNVEV (reference sequence). The CDR3 is 14 residues long. The ends lost 4 bases at V and 3 bases at J; junction bases unmatched: 5. CDR3 protein: CASSSSGQGYEQYF. The CDR3 coding sequence is TGTGCCAGCAGTTCTTCCGGACAGGGCTACGAGCAGTACTTC.

This chain connects TRBV19 to TRBJ2-1, with TRBD2 matching 7 bases. V trimming: 6 bases; J trimming: 3 bases; junction bases outside the gene matches: 2. The V gene's germline CDR1 is LNHDA and CDR2 SQIVND (reference sequence). The length of the CDR3 is 13 residues. The DNA of the CDR3 is TGTGCCAGTAGCCCGGGGGGCTACAATGAGCAGTTCTTC. Its translation: CASSPGGYNEQFF.